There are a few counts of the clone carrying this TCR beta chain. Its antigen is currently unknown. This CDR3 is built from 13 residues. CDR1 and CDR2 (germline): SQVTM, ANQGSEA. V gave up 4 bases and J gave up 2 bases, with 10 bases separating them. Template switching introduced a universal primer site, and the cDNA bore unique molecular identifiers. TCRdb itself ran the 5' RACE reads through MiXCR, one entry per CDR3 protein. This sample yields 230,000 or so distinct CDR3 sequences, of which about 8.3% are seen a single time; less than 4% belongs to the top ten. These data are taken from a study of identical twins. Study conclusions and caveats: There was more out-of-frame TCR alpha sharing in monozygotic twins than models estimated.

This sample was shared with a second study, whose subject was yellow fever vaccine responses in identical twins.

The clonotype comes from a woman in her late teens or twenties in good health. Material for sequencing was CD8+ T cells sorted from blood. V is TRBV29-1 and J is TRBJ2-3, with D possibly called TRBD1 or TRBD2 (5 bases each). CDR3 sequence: CSVAGGITDTQYF. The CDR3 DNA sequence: TGCAGCGTTGCTGGGGGAATCACAGATACGCAGTATTTT.